This T cell receptor beta chain was profiled in a study of T cell repertoires in cytomegalovirus infection. For the study at large: It was the public TCR beta signatures that indicated both CMV infection and matching HLA type.

The trim removed 2 bases at V and 2 bases at J, leaving 7 bases unmatched. Looked up from germline, CDR1 is SGHTA and CDR2 is FQGNSA. The CDR3 sequence is 16 residues long. This clonotype showed up many times. What it recognizes is unknown. The study's findings and limits: Within the response measured ex vivo, HLA-C-restricted CMV-specific TCR beta clonotypes were dominant.

MiXCR was run by TCRdb on the reads, yielding one entry per CDR3 protein. The repertoire holds hundreds of thousands of distinct CDR3 sequences, with under 20% as singletons. This receptor was taken from a human donor in good health (CMV status not recorded). Some clones in this sample may be carry-over from other donors' samples. The chain couples TRBV7-2 to TRBJ2-5, with 8 nucleotides matching TRBD2. Source material: PBMCs. CDR3 DNA: TGTGCCAGCAGCTTAAATAGCGGGGCGCCACAAGAGACCCAGTACTTC. Translating gives CASSLNSGAPQETQYF.